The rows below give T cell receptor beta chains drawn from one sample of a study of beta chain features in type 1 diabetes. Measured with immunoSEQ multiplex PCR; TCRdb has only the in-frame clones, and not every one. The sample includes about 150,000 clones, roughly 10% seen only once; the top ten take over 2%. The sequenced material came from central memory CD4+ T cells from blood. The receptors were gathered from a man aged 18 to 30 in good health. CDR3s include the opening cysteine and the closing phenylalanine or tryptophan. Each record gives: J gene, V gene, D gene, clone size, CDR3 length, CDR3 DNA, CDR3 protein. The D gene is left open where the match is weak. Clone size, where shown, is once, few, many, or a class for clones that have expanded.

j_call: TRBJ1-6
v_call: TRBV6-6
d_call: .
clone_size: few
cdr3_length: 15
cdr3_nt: TGTGCCAGCAGTTACTCTGGGCAGGGATCTTCACCCCTCCACTTT
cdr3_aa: CASSYSGQGSSPLHF

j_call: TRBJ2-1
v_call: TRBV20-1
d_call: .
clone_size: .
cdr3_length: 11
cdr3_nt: TGCAGTGCTAGAGCCGCGGGTGAGCAGTTCTTC
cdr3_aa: CSARAAGEQFF

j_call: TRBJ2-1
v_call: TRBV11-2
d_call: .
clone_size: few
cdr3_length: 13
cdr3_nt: TGTGCCAGCAGTTTAAGCAGGGAACATGAGCAGTTCTTC
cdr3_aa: CASSLSREHEQFF

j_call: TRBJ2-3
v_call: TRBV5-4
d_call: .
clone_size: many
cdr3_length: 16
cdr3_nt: TGTGCCAGCAGCTTGAAAAGGGCAGGACCCACAGATACGCAGTATTTT
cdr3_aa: CASSLKRAGPTDTQYF

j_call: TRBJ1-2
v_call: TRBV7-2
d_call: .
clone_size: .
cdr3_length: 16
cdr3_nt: TGTGCCAGCAGCTCAGGGTGGGGGCCCTCGGTCCATGGCTACACCTTC
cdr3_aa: CASSSGWGPSVHGYTF

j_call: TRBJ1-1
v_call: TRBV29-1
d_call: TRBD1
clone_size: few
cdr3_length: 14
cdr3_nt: TGCAGCGTTGGACGGGACAGCTCGAACACTGAAGCTTTCTTT
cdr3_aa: CSVGRDSSNTEAFF

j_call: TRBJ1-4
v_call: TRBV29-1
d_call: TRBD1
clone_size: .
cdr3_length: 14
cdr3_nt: TGCAGCGCCCTACCCGGGCAGGGGGGCGAAAAACTGTTTTTT
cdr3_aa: CSALPGQGGEKLFF

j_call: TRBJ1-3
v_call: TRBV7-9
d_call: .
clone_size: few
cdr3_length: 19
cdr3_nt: TGTGCCAGCAGCTCCCTAAGAATAGTCGGGGCCCTCTCTGGAAACACCATATATTTT
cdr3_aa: CASSSLRIVGALSGNTIYF

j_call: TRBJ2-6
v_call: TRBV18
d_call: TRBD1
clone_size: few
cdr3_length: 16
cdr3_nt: TGTGCCAGCTCACAATCAGGGGGCGCTGGGGCCAACGTCCTGACTTTC
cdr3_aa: CASSQSGGAGANVLTF

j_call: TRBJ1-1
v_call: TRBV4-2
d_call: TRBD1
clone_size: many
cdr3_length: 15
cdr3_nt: TGTGCCAGCAGCCAAAATATCAGGGGGCGCAGAAGGGCTTTCTTT
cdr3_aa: CASSQNIRGRRRAFF

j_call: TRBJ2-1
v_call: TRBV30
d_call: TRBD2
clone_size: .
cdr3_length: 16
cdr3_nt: TGTGCCTGGAGGGTACGGGCTAGCGGGGTGTTCAATGAGCAGTTCTTC
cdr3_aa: CAWRVRASGVFNEQFF

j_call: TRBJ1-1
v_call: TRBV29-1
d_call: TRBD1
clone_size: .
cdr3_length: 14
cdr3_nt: TGCAGCGCCCGGGGACAGGGGATGAACACTGAAGCTTTCTTT
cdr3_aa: CSARGQGMNTEAFF

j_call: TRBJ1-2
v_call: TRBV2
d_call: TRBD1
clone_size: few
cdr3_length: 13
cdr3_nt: TGTGCCAGCAGTTGGGACAGGGGGCACGGCTACACCTTC
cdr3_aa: CASSWDRGHGYTF

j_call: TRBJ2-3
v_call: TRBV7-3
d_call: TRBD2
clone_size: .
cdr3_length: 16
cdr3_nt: TGTGCCAGCAGCTCGACTAGCGGGAGTTCTACAGATACGCAGTATTTT
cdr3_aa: CASSSTSGSSTDTQYF

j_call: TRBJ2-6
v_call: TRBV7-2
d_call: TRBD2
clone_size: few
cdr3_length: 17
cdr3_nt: TGTGCCAGCAGCCCGCAGGGAGGGTACTCTGGGGCCAACGTCCTGACTTTC
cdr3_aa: CASSPQGGYSGANVLTF

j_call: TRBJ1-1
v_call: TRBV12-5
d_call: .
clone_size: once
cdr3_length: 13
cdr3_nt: TGTGCTAGTGGTTTAGGTGTGAACACTGAAGCTTTCTTT
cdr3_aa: CASGLGVNTEAFF

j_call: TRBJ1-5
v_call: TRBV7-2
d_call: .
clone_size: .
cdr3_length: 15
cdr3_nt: TGTGCCAGCAGCTTGCAAGGGTGGGGGAGTCAGCCCCAGCATTTT
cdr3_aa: CASSLQGWGSQPQHF

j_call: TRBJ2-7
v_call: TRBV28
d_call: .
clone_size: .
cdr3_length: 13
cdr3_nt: TGTGCCAGCAGTGCGACCATCCCCTACGAGCAGTACTTC
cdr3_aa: CASSATIPYEQYF